This entry lists 12 T cell receptor beta chains sequenced from one sample in a study of blood T cell repertoires in COVID-19. The protocol was immunoSEQ multiplex PCR, while the TCRdb copy is restricted to in-frame clones and leaves out a portion. The sample lists 160,000 or so clones, around 79% occurring once. Sample: peripheral blood. These receptors all stem from a woman aged 55-69 years with COVID-19, enrolled during active disease.

This clone has a count of ten or more. The chain uses TRBV19 and TRBJ1-5, with a tentative D call TRBD1 (5 bases). Trimming shortened V by 3 bases and J by 5 bases, and 8 bases separated the two germline ends. The CDR3 runs to 13 residues. Per germline, CDR1 LNHDA and CDR2 SQIVND (reference sequence). CDR3 in amino acids: CASSIQGHQPQHF. In DNA, the CDR3 is TGTGCCAGTAGTATTCAGGGTCATCAGCCCCAGCATTTT.

V is TRBV18 and J is TRBJ2-2, with 7 bases matching TRBD1. The CDR3 has 18 residues. Germline assignment: CDR1 KGHSH and CDR2 LQKENI. Trimming at V came to 1 base and at J to 2 bases, leaving 10 bases not matched to a gene. The CDR3 DNA follows: TGTGCCAGCTCACCACGCGGACGGGACAGCCTAAACACCGGGGAGCTGTTTTTT. This translates into CASSPRGRDSLNTGELFF. Full variable domain (rest looked up from reference TRBV18 and TRBJ2-2): NAGVMQNPRHLVRRRGQEARLRCSPMKGHSHVYWYRQLPEEGLKFMVYLQKENIIDESGMPKERFSAEFPKEGPSILRIQQVVRGDSAAYFCASSPRGRDSLNTGELFFGEGSRLTVL.

V is TRBV5-5 and J is TRBJ2-1; TRBD2 aligns across 11 bases. The V and J ends lost 1 base and 8 bases, in that order; junction bases with no gene match: 11. Per germline, CDR1 SGHKS and CDR2 YYEKEE (reference sequence). The CDR3 runs 17 residues. Here the CDR3 DNA reads TGTGCCAGCAGCTTGCCCCACGTAGCGGGGGGGAGGGATGAGCAGTTCTTC. This translates into CASSLPHVAGGRDEQFF.

The CDR3 DNA reads as TGTGCCAGCAGCTTAAAAGGGACGAGGGGGACTGAAGCTTTCTTT. It specifies CASSLKGTRGTEAFF. The chain is built from TRBV13 and TRBJ1-1, with TRBD1 as a possible D gene (6 bases). Looked up from germline, CDR1 is PRHDT and CDR2 is FYEKMQ (reference sequence). Trimming removed 2 bases from V and 5 bases from J, with 15 bases in between. CDR3 size: 15 residues.

The genes are TRBV27 and TRBJ1-6, with 7 bases that match TRBD1. This CDR3 comprises 15 residues. Losses at the gene ends were 2 bases for V and 5 bases for J; bases not matched to a gene: 3. Germline V CDR1 and CDR2: MNHEY, SMNVEV (reference sequence). The CDR3 protein is CASSLRQGDNSPLHF. The CDR3 DNA reads as TGTGCCAGCAGTTTAAGACAGGGAGATAATTCACCCCTCCACTTT.

This chain joins TRBV28 and TRBJ1-1; possible D gene TRBD1, 6 bases. V lost 7 bases, J lost 4 bases, and 16 bases lay in between. The CDR3 length is 14 residues. Germline values: CDR1 MDHEN, CDR2 SYDVKM. The CDR3 DNA sequence: TGTGCCAGCACTCTCGGGGGGCCGGTCACTGAAGCTTTCTTT. Protein: CASTLGGPVTEAFF.

The chain carries TRBV14 and TRBJ2-5; no clear D. This CDR3 is built from 15 residues. The germline CDR1 and CDR2 sequences are SGHDN and FVKESK. The germline V and J ends were trimmed by 4 bases and 6 bases, with 18 bases remaining between them. CDR3 residues: CASSRTRGQTQTQYF. For the CDR3, the DNA is TGTGCCAGCAGCCGAACACGCGGTCAGACCCAGACCCAGTACTTC.

The chain uses TRBV7-3 and TRBJ2-2; 8 nucleotides align to TRBD1. The CDR3 runs to 16 residues. The trim removed 4 bases at V and 1 base at J, leaving 5 bases unmatched. Germline V lookup: CDR1 SGHTA, CDR2 FQGTGA. For the CDR3, the DNA is TGTGCCAGCAGCTCAGGGGGCGGATGGAACACCGGGGAGCTGTTTTTT. Protein: CASSSGGGWNTGELFF.

The CDR3 loop reads CASSLRTGGDSPLHF. The CDR3 nucleotides are TGTGCCAGCAGCCTACGGACAGGGGGAGATTCACCCCTCCACTTT. This chain connects TRBV7-2 to TRBJ1-6; 10 nucleotides align to TRBD1. From germline, CDR1 is SGHTA and CDR2 FQGNSA. CDR3 length equals 15 residues. Trimming at V came to 5 bases and at J to 8 bases, leaving 6 bases not matched to a gene. The full variable domain, completed using reference TRBV7-2 and TRBJ1-6, is GAGVSQSPSNKVTEKGKDVELRCDPISGHTALYWYRQSLGQGLEFLIYFQGNSAPDKSGLPSDRFSAERTGGSVSTLTIQRTQQEDSAVYLCASSLRTGGDSPLHFGNGTRLTVT.

The CDR3 region has the DNA TGTGCCAGCAGTCCCCGCAGGGGTGAAGCTTTCTTT. Its translation is CASSPRRGEAFF. The chain uses TRBV28 and TRBJ1-1; a possible D gene is TRBD1 (6 bases). Germline CDR1 and CDR2: MDHEN and SYDVKM. V dropped 5 bases and J dropped 7 bases, with 11 bases sitting between them. The length of the CDR3 is 12 residues.

The rearrangement links TRBV19 to TRBJ2-1, with 8 nucleotides matching TRBD2. The germline V gene encodes CDR1 LNHDA and CDR2 SQIVND (reference sequence). CDR3 size: 15 residues. Trimming at V came to 0 bases and at J to 2 bases, leaving 0 bases not matched to a gene. The CDR3 reads CASSIEAGAYNEQFF. As DNA, the CDR3 is TGTGCCAGTAGTATAGAAGCGGGAGCCTACAATGAGCAGTTCTTC. The variable domain in full, with the rest retrieved from reference TRBV19 and TRBJ2-1, is DGGITQSPKYLFRKEGQNVTLSCEQNLNHDAMYWYRQDPGQGLRLIYYSQIVNDFQKGDIAEGYSVSREKKESFPLTVTSAQKNPTAFYLCASSIEAGAYNEQFFGPGTRLTVL.

This clone was seen once. The gene calls are TRBV21-1 and TRBJ2-7; TRBD2, as called in the table, went unchecked against the DNA. TRBV21-1 is recorded as a pseudogene. The CDR3 runs to 15 residues. The CDR3 DNA follows: TGTGCCAGCAGCACTCCCGGGGGAAGTCTTGAAGAGCAGTACGTC. Its translation is CASSTPGGSLEEQYV.